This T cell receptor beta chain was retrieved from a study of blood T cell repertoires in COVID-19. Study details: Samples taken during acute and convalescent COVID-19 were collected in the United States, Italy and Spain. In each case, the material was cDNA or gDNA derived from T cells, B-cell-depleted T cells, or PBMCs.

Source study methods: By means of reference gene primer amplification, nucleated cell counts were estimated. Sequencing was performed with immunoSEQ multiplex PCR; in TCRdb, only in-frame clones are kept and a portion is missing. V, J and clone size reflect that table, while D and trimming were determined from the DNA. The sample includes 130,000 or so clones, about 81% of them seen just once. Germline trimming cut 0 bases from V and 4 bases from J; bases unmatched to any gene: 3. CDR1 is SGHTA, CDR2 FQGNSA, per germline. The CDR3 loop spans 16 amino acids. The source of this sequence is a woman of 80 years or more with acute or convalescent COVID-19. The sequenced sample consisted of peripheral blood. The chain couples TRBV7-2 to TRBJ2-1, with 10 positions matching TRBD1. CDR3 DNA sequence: TGTGCCAGCAGCTTAGCTAGGGACAGGGGATACAATGAGCAGTTCTTC. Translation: CASSLARDRGYNEQFF.